This record concerns one T cell receptor (beta chain) sequence. Its antigen is not known. This CDR3 has 17 residues. Germline V CDR1 and CDR2: MDHEN, SYDVKM. Trimming pared 4 bases from V and 0 bases from J, leaving 15 bases between. These data come from a study of T cell responses to AZD1222 COVID-19 vaccine. Whole-study findings and limits: In a largely white British group with more females than males, clonal diversity was possibly underestimated. Close to half of spike-specific TCRs reportedly recognize unmutated variant regions.

Sequenced by immunoSEQ multiplex PCR; TCRdb stores in-frame clones only, minus some. Of tens of thousands of clones listed, 81% are singletons. J is TRBJ1-4 and V is TRBV28, with a tentative D call TRBD1 (5 bases). This TCR derives from an adult who received the AZD1222 COVID-19 vaccine. The material sequenced was peripheral blood, taken 28 days after the second AZD1222 dose. CDR3 in DNA: TGTGCCAGCAGTTCCCCTTACGGGGGGGCAACTAATGAAAAACTGTTTTTT. Translating it yields CASSSPYGGATNEKLFF.